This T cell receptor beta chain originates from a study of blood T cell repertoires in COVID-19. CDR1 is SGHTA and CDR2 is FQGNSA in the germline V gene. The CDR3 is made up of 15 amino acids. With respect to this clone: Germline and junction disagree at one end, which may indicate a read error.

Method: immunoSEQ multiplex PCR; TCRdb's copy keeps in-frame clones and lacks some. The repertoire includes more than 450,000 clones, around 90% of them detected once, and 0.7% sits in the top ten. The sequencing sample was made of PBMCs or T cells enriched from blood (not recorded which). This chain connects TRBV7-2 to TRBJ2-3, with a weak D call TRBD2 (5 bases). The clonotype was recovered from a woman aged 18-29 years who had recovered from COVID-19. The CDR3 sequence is CASSLAGPSTDTQYF. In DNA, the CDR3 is TGTGCCAGCAGCCTAGCTGGCCCAAGCACAGATACGCAGTATTTT.